This T cell receptor beta chain emerged from a study of spatial heterogeneity in lung cancer. Overall study: Researchers sequenced follow-up PBMC samples if they had them, and these came a median of around two years after resection.

This clonotype has ten or more counts. The time point here: blood at routine non-recurrence follow-up after resection. Unsorted whole RNA of tumor, nontumor lung or frozen PBMC was sequenced. TCRdb reprocessed the 5' RACE reads via MiXCR and lists one record per CDR3 protein. The table shows 40,000 to 45,000 distinct CDR3 sequences, with 22% occurring only once. The CDR3 runs to 15 residues. The J segment lost 7 bases and the V segment lost 2 bases, leaving 6 bases of the junction unmatched. The germline CDR1 and CDR2 sequences are MNHNY and SVGAGI (reference sequence). This specimen consisted of PBMCs, obtained at follow-up. The chain is built from TRBV6-6 and TRBJ1-2, with TRBD1 matching 11 bases. This receptor was obtained from a female donor with early-stage non-small cell lung cancer. CDR3: CASSYPGDRGFGYTF. In nucleotides, the CDR3 is TGTGCCAGCAGTTACCCAGGGGACAGGGGGTTTGGCTACACCTTC.